This T cell receptor (beta chain) was sequenced during a study of T cells in Graves' hyperthyroidism and ophthalmopathy. The investigators amplified TCR beta CDR3 regions from RNA transcripts. In the first-round RT-PCR of the TCR CDR3, the HTBI primer set was used. TCRdb ran MiXCR on the multiplex PCR reads and lists one entry per CDR3 protein. The sample consists of more than 450,000 distinct CDR3 sequences, roughly 21% of them appearing once. Overall study results and limits: In blood, most of the thyroid clonotypes expanded above 0.001 were also present.

V was shortened by 3 bases and J by 6 bases, with 10 bases between the two germline ends. The CDR3 is made up of 13 amino acids. From germline, CDR1 is MNHEY and CDR2 SMNVEV (reference sequence). Clinical symptoms, serum thyroxine, TRAb, thyroid ultrasound and orbital computed tomography established diagnosis. The authors took PBMCs from 10 ml fresh peripheral blood. With respect to this clonotype: Its specificity is not known.

Material for sequencing was blood. The sequence came from a man between 40 and 49 years old with Graves' ophthalmopathy. This chain uses TRBV27 with TRBJ2-3; no clear D gene. Here the CDR3 reads CASSFGRRDTQYF. Written as DNA, the CDR3 is TGTGCCAGCAGTTTTGGTAGGCGGGATACGCAGTATTTT.